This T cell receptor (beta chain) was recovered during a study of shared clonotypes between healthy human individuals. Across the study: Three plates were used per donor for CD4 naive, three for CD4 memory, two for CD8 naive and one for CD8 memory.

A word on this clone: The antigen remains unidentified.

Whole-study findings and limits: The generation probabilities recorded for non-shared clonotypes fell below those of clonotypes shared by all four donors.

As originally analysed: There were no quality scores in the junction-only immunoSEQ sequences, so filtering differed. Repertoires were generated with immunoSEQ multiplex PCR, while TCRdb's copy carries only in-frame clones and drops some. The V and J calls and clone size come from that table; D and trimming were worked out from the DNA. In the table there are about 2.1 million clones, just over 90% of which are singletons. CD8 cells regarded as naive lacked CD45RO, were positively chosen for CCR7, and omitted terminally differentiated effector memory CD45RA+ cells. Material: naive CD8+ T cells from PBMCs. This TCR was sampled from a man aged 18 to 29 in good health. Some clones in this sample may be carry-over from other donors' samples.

The CDR3 loop is CASSQEASGAYNEQFF. The CDR3 nucleotides are TGTGCCAGCAGCCAAGAGGCTAGCGGTGCCTACAATGAGCAGTTCTTC. This chain connects TRBV4-2 to TRBJ2-1, with 7 bases fitting TRBD2. The CDR3 sequence is 16 residues long. Germline V CDR1 and CDR2: LGHNA, YNFKEQ. Trimming cost V 0 bases and J 2 bases; bases outside gene matches: 4.